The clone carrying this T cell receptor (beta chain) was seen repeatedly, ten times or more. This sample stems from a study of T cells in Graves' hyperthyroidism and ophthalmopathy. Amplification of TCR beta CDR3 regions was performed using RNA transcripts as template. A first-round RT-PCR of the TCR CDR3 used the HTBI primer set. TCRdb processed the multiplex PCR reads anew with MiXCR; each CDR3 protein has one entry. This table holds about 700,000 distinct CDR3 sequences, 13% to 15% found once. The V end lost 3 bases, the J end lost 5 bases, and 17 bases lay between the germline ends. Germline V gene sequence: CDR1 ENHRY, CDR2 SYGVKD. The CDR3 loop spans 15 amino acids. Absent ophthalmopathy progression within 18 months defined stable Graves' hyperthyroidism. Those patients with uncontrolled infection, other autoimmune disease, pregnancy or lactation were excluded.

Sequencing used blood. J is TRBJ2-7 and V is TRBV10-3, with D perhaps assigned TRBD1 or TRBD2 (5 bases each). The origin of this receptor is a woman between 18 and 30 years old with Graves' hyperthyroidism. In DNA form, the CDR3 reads TGTGCCATCAGTGATATCGGGACCCAGGCGCACGAGCAGTACTTC. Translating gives CAISDIGTQAHEQYF.